This TCR beta chain was profiled in a study of T cell responses to AZD1222 COVID-19 vaccine. Study results and caveats: Donors were chiefly white British, with a greater number of females, and clonal diversity was perhaps underestimated.

Clones were sequenced by immunoSEQ multiplex PCR, and TCRdb holds only the in-frame ones, with some missing. The profile shows tens of thousands of clones, around 86% of them singletons. Per the germline V gene, CDR1 is SEHNR and CDR2 is FQNEAQ (reference sequence). The CDR3 runs to 15 residues. V dropped 3 bases and J dropped 1 base, with 12 bases sitting between them. As regards this clone: Its cognate antigen is unknown.

The TCR originated in an adult in good health. The genes are TRBV7-9 and TRBJ1-1; no definite D call. The material was peripheral blood, obtained on day 0 of AZD1222 vaccination. CDR3 sequence: CASSFLVGQNTEAFF. CDR3 nucleotide sequence: TGTGCCAGCAGCTTTTTAGTCGGGCAGAACACTGAAGCTTTCTTT.